This T cell receptor (beta chain) originates from a study of cytomegalovirus exposure and HLA in healthy donors. The PCR had 60 Vbeta and 13 Jbeta primers. Using immunoSEQ multiplex PCR, the repertoire was profiled, and TCRdb retains in-frame clones only, with some absent. The data contain under 200,000 clones, around 80% of them singletons. This CDR3 is 12 amino acids long. The ends were cut back, 6 bases at V and 4 bases at J, with 10 bases in the middle. CDR1 is MDHEN, CDR2 SYDVKM, per germline. This clone has more than one count but fewer than ten. The source is a woman aged 40 to 55 in good health and CMV-seronegative. J is TRBJ2-7 and V is TRBV28; D perhaps matches TRBD2 (5 bases). Sequencing was carried out using PBMCs. The DNA of the CDR3 is TGTGCCAGCAGAGCGGAACCATACGAGCAGTACTTC. It translates to CASRAEPYEQYF. Combining the CDR3 with reference TRBV28 and TRBJ2-7 gives the whole variable domain DVKVTQSSRYLVKRTGEKVFLECVQDMDHENMFWYRQDPGLGLRLIYFSYDVKMKEKGDIPEGYSVSREKKERFSLILESASTNQTSMYLCASRAEPYEQYFGPGTRLTVT.